One sample yielded the 8 T cell receptor beta chains listed below, sequenced in a study of cytomegalovirus exposure and HLA in healthy donors. The PCR contained 60 Vbeta and 13 Jbeta primers. The protocol was immunoSEQ multiplex PCR, while the TCRdb copy is restricted to in-frame clones and leaves out a portion. The top ten clones hold 1.7% of a sample with about 200,000 clones, approximately 79% of them seen once. Sequencing input: PBMCs. All receptors derive from a man aged 45 to 65 in good health and CMV-seronegative.

The rearrangement uses TRBV30 and TRBJ1-5; unclear D gene. The V end lost 0 bases, the J end lost 0 bases, and 9 bases lay between the germline ends. CDR1 and CDR2 from the germline V gene are GTSNPN and SVGIG (reference sequence). The CDR3 is made up of 15 amino acids. CDR3: CAWSVELHSNQPQHF. For the CDR3, the DNA is TGTGCCTGGAGTGTAGAGCTGCATAGCAATCAGCCCCAGCATTTT.

The table lists this clone with a few counts. The chain employs TRBV5-4 and TRBJ1-2, with D tentatively TRBD1 (6 bases). The CDR3 runs 13 residues. Trimming removed 4 bases at V and 5 bases at J, with 12 bases between. Germline CDR1 is SGHNT and CDR2 is YYREEE (reference sequence). The CDR3 here is CASSIGQQYGYTF. Here the CDR3 DNA reads TGTGCCAGCAGCATCGGACAGCAATATGGCTACACCTTC.

This clone appeared a single time. The gene calls are TRBV28 and TRBJ1-2, with a weak D call TRBD1 (6 bases). Trimming stripped 5 bases from V and 8 bases from J, with 21 bases between. This CDR3 has 15 residues. The germline gives CDR1 MDHEN, CDR2 SYDVKM. CDR3 coding DNA: TGTGCCAGCAGTCCCCCCCTGGGGGCGCTTAGGGGCTACACCTTC. Translated: CASSPPLGALRGYTF.

The rearrangement joins TRBV27 to TRBJ2-3, with D hard to call. Germline V lookup: CDR1 MNHEY, CDR2 SMNVEV (reference sequence). The CDR3 extends over 15 amino acids. Trimming pared 2 bases from V and 2 bases from J, leaving 11 bases between. CDR3 DNA: TGTGCCAGCAGTTTAGTTAACAGAAACACAGATACGCAGTATTTT. Residues: CASSLVNRNTDTQYF.

V usage is TRBV2 and J usage is TRBJ2-2; 7 positions match TRBD1. The trim removed 6 bases at V and 0 bases at J, leaving 4 bases unmatched. This CDR3 region has 15 residues. Germline V gene data show CDR1 as SNHLY and CDR2 as FYNNEI. For the CDR3, the DNA is TGTGCCAGCAGACCGGACAGGTCGAACACCGGGGAGCTGTTTTTT. Its protein is CASRPDRSNTGELFF.

The V call is TRBV28, the J call TRBJ2-7; 10 bases fit TRBD2. V lost 6 bases to trimming and J lost 3 bases; unmatched junction nucleotides: 8. The germline gives CDR1 MDHEN, CDR2 SYDVKM. This CDR3 contains 15 residues. CDR3 sequence: CASSGRSGRVYEQYF. The DNA of the CDR3 is TGTGCCAGCAGCGGAAGGAGCGGGAGGGTCTACGAGCAGTACTTC.

The rearrangement joins TRBV6-5 to TRBJ1-2; TRBD1 might be the D (6 bases). The CDR3 has 14 amino acids. Germline CDR1 MNHEY, CDR2 SVGAGI. V was shortened by 4 bases and J by 8 bases, with 17 bases between the two germline ends. CDR3 sequence: CASSSPRGMGGYTF. The CDR3 DNA sequence: TGTGCCAGCAGTTCGCCCAGGGGAATGGGGGGCTACACCTTC.

V gene TRBV11-2 combines with J gene TRBJ2-7; 10 bases map to TRBD1. V gave up 3 bases and J gave up 6 bases; unmatched junction bases: 5. Germline CDR1 reads SGHAT; CDR2 reads FQNNGV. CDR3 length equals 14 residues. CDR3 sequence (DNA): TGTGCCAGCAGCTTCCGGACAGGGGGTGGCGAGCAGTACTTC. Amino acids: CASSFRTGGGEQYF.